The 18 T cell receptor beta chains given below trace back to one sample, sequenced in a study of T cells in Graves' hyperthyroidism and ophthalmopathy. TCR beta CDR3 regions were amplified from RNA. First-round RT-PCR with HTBI primers amplified the TCR CDR3 region. TCRdb recomputed calls from the multiplex PCR reads with MiXCR, one row per CDR3 protein. The sample records about 290,000 distinct CDR3 sequences, about 16% being singletons. The sample was blood. The receptors originated from a woman aged 45-59 years with Graves' hyperthyroidism that later progressed to Graves' ophthalmopathy.

There are many counts of this clonotype. The V call is TRBV2, the J call TRBJ2-7, with 7 bases identical to TRBD2. The junction had 11 bases not matched to a gene; V was cut back by 0 bases and J by 3 bases. The CDR3 sequence is 17 residues long. Germline CDR1 reads SNHLY; CDR2 reads FYNNEI. The CDR3 coding sequence is TGTGCCAGCAGTGAAGCGCCCTCGGCGGGAGAGAGCTACGAGCAGTACTTC. Amino acids: CASSEAPSAGESYEQYF.

This clonotype was picked up many times. This sequence joins TRBV12-3 or TRBV12-4 and TRBJ2-1; D is ambiguous. V dropped 4 bases and J dropped 8 bases, with 6 bases sitting between them. There are 11 residues in the CDR3. The CDR3 sequence: CASSSYDEQFF. The DNA for the CDR3 is TGTGCCAGCAGTTCATACGATGAGCAGTTCTTC.

This clonotype was seen many times. The V call is TRBV3-1, the J call TRBJ2-4, with D maybe TRBD2 (5 bases). There are 16 residues in the CDR3. The germline V gene has CDR1 LGHDT and CDR2 YNNKEL (reference sequence). V dropped 0 bases and J dropped 9 bases, with 18 bases sitting between them. The CDR3 region has the DNA TGTGCCAGCAGCCAAGAACGTGGGTTTGGGCGGGCCATTCAGTACTTC. Translating gives CASSQERGFGRAIQYF.

This clonotype has at least ten counts. The rearrangement joins TRBV6-1 to TRBJ2-7; 8 bases line up with TRBD1. The CDR3 contains 15 residues. The V gene's germline CDR1 is MNHNS and CDR2 SASEGT. J was trimmed by 3 bases and V by 6 bases; bases with no gene match: 10. DNA of the CDR3: TGTGCCAGCAGGACGGGACAGGCCCACTACTACGAGCAGTACTTC. Its protein is CASRTGQAHYYEQYF.

This clonotype has ten or more counts. The chain recombines TRBV27 with TRBJ2-1; 8 bases map to TRBD2. Looked up from germline, CDR1 is MNHEY and CDR2 is SMNVEV (reference sequence). With V trimmed by 5 bases and J by 2 bases, 11 bases remained unmatched. The CDR3 loop spans 17 amino acids. CDR3 in amino acids: CASSPLLLAVTYNEQFF. For the CDR3, the DNA is TGTGCCAGCAGTCCACTCTTACTAGCGGTAACCTACAATGAGCAGTTCTTC.

The sample holds many counts of this clonotype. The CDR3 here is CASSFWGSNTEAFF. For the CDR3, the DNA is TGTGCCAGCAGCTTTTGGGGGTCTAACACTGAAGCTTTCTTT. The rearrangement links TRBV7-8 to TRBJ1-1; D is perhaps TRBD1 (5 bases). In germline, CDR1 is SGHVS, CDR2 FQNEAQ. Trimming stripped 3 bases from V and 2 bases from J, with 10 bases between. This CDR3 region has 14 residues.

The table lists this clonotype with many counts. This chain connects TRBV28 to TRBJ2-7; D may be TRBD2 (5 bases). CDR1 MDHEN and CDR2 SYDVKM come from the germline V gene. The CDR3 totals 12 residues. The CDR3 DNA follows: TGTGCAACCACCGAGGGCTCCTACGAGCAGTACTTC. Translated, it gives CATTEGSYEQYF.

About this clonotype itself: A much bigger clone sits one base away, suggesting this may be a read error. This chain connects TRBV19 to TRBJ2-1; either TRBD1 or TRBD2 may supply D (7 bases each). V lost 5 bases and J lost 3, with 17 bases in between. CDR3 length: 16 residues. CDR1 is LNHDA and CDR2 is SQIVND in the germline V gene (reference sequence). CDR3 DNA sequence: TGTGCCAGTAGTGGACTAGGACAGGCCCACTACAATGAGCAGTTCTTC. Translating it yields CASSGLGQAHYNEQFF.

This clonotype has ten or more counts. The rearrangement uses TRBV7-3 and TRBJ2-2; 15 bases map to TRBD2. V lost 5 bases and J lost 3; bases outside the gene matches: 7. This CDR3 is built from 18 residues. Germline V gene data show CDR1 as SGHTA and CDR2 as FQGTGA. CDR3: CASSPGLAGGGYTGELFF. In DNA, the CDR3 is TGTGCCAGCAGCCCCGGACTAGCGGGAGGGGGGTACACCGGGGAGCTGTTTTTT.

This clonotype was recorded many times. The chain is built from TRBV6-1 and TRBJ2-7; D possibly corresponds to TRBD2 (5 bases). Germline V gene data show CDR1 as MNHNS and CDR2 as SASEGT. V lost 10 bases and J 6 bases, leaving 19 bases between the germline ends. The CDR3 has 13 residues. CDR3 sequence: CAILTDLTREQYF. Written as DNA, the CDR3 is TGTGCCATCCTGACGGACTTAACGCGCGAGCAGTACTTC.

This clonotype was recorded many times. CDR3 DNA: TGTGCCACCAGGTCGGGTCCTGAGCAGTTCTTC. It codes for CATRSGPEQFF. The V gene is TRBV15, the J gene TRBJ2-1; D is undetermined. Germline V lookup: CDR1 LNHNV, CDR2 YYDKDF (reference sequence). V was shortened by 6 bases and J by 9 bases, with 9 bases between the two germline ends. The CDR3 has 11 amino acids.

This clonotype was observed at least ten times. This chain uses TRBV29-1 with TRBJ2-2; 10 bases align to TRBD1. V shed 7 bases, J shed 0 bases, and the junction held 17 bases outside the gene matches. CDR3 length: 19 amino acids. CDR1 and CDR2 (germline): SQVTM, ANQGSEA. CDR3 nucleotides: TGCAGCGCTGGTCTCTCCGGGACAGGGGCAAACCCGAACACCGGGGAGCTGTTTTTT. Encoded protein: CSAGLSGTGANPNTGELFF.

This clonotype was observed many times. J is TRBJ1-2 and V is TRBV6-1, with a possible D match to TRBD1 (5 bases). Germline-derived CDR1 and CDR2 are MNHNS and SASEGT. V lost 5 bases to trimming and J lost 1 base, with 14 bases between them. The CDR3 is 15 residues long. The CDR3 spells CASSPRQIFNYGYTF. CDR3 DNA: TGTGCCAGCAGTCCCCGACAGATTTTTAACTATGGCTACACCTTC.

Many counts were recorded for this clonotype. This may be a read error: a much more frequent sequence differs by one nucleotide. The CDR3 spells CASSYSRFYNEQFF. The DNA for the CDR3 is TGTGCCAGCAGTTACTCGAGGTTTTACAATGAGCAGTTCTTC. The chain carries TRBV6-6 and TRBJ2-1; no reliable D call. The CDR3 covers 14 residues. Trimming removed 0 bases at V and 4 bases at J, with 7 bases between. The germline V gene encodes CDR1 MNHNY and CDR2 SVGAGI (reference sequence).

This clonotype was observed many times. The chain joins TRBV6-1 to TRBJ1-5; 7 positions match TRBD1. Germline V gene sequence: CDR1 MNHNS, CDR2 SASEGT. The CDR3 runs to 13 residues. Trimming removed 6 bases from V and 3 bases from J; junction bases left unmatched: 2. In nucleotides, the CDR3 is TGTGCCAGCAGAGACAGGGCCAATCAGCCCCAGCATTTT. Translated: CASRDRANQPQHF.

The chain recombines TRBV18 with TRBJ1-5, with D uncertain. This CDR3 contains 15 residues. The V end was cut by 1 base, the J end by 0 bases, with 7 bases between. CDR1 and CDR2 from the germline V gene are KGHSH and LQKENI. The CDR3 is CASSPLGNSNQPQHF. CDR3 DNA: TGTGCCAGCTCACCACTTGGGAATAGCAATCAGCCCCAGCATTTT.

This clonotype was recorded at least ten times. V and J are TRBV30 and TRBJ2-5; D possibly corresponds to TRBD1 (5 bases). The CDR3 spans 13 residues. The ends were cut back, 2 bases at V and 1 base at J, with 8 bases in the middle. The V gene's germline CDR1 is GTSNPN and CDR2 SVGIG (reference sequence). The CDR3, as DNA: TGTGCCTGGAGTAGGCAGGGCCAAGAGACCCAGTACTTC. It yields the protein CAWSRQGQETQYF.

This clonotype was detected many times. V is TRBV25-1 and J is TRBJ2-2; D not certain. CDR3 size: 11 residues. V was pared by 5 bases and J by 10 bases, with 8 bases between. Germline assignment: CDR1 MGHDK and CDR2 SYGVNS. The CDR3 sequence: CASSLGVELFF. The CDR3 bases are TGTGCCAGCAGTCTAGGTGTGGAGCTGTTTTTT.